Below, one T cell receptor (beta chain) is given with its context. This entry comes from a study of PD-1 blockade in classical Hodgkin lymphoma. The protocol was immunoSEQ multiplex PCR, while the TCRdb copy is restricted to in-frame clones and leaves out a portion. The sample consists of 30,000 or so clones, over 70% of them appearing once. V lost 2 bases and J lost 0, with 5 bases in between. This CDR3 has 15 amino acids. Germline V gives CDR1 MRHNA, CDR2 SNTAGT. Time point: cycle 4 day 1 (C4D1), after around six weeks of nivolumab. Relapse was seen in all patients after autologous stem cell transplantation, and brentuximab vedotin exposure was variable.

The rearrangement joins TRBV6-4 to TRBJ2-6; no firm D call. This material consisted of peripheral blood mononuclear cells (PBMCs), taken before the fourth cycle of nivolumab. This sequence originates from a human donor with classical Hodgkin lymphoma. Here the CDR3 reads CASSDGSSGANVLTF. As DNA, the CDR3 is TGTGCCAGCAGTGACGGGTCCTCTGGGGCCAACGTCCTGACTTTC.